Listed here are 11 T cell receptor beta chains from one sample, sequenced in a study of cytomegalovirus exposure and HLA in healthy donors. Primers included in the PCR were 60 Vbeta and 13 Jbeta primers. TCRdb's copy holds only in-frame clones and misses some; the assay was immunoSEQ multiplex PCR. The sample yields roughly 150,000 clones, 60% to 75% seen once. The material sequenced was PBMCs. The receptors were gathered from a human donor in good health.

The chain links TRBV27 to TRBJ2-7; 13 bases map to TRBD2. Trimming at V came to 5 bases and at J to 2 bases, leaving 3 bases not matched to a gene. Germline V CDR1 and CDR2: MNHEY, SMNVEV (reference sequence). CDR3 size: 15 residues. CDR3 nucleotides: TGTGCCAGCAGTCCAGGGACTAGCGGGACCTACGAGCAGTACTTC. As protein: CASSPGTSGTYEQYF.

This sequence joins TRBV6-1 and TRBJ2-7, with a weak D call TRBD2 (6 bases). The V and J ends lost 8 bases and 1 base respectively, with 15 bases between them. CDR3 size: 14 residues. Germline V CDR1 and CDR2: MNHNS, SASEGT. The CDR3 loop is CASVDGSGSYEQYF. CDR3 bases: TGTGCCAGCGTGGACGGGAGCGGGTCCTACGAGCAGTACTTC.

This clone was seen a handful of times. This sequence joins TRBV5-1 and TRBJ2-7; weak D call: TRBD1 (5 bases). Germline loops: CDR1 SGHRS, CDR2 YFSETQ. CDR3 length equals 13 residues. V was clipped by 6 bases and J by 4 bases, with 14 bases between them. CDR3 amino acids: CASNTGKGYEQYF. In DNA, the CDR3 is TGCGCCAGCAATACAGGAAAGGGGTACGAGCAGTACTTC.

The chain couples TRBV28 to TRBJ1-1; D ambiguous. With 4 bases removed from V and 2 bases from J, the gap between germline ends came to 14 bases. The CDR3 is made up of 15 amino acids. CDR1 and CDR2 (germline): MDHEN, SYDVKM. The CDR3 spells CASSSKTQVNTEAFF. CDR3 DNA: TGTGCCAGCAGTTCCAAAACCCAGGTTAACACTGAAGCTTTCTTT. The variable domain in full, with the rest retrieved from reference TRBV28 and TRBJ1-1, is DVKVTQSSRYLVKRTGEKVFLECVQDMDHENMFWYRQDPGLGLRLIYFSYDVKMKEKGDIPEGYSVSREKKERFSLILESASTNQTSMYLCASSSKTQVNTEAFFGQGTRLTVV.

The CDR3: CASRVAAGESSYEQYF. In nucleotides, the CDR3 is TGTGCCAGTAGAGTAGCGGCGGGCGAGAGCTCCTACGAGCAGTACTTC. The J gene is TRBJ2-7, the V gene TRBV27; D might be TRBD2 (6 bases). The CDR3 runs 16 residues. Germline lookup yields CDR1 MNHEY and CDR2 SMNVEV (reference sequence). The germline V and J ends were trimmed by 9 bases and 0 bases, with 21 bases remaining between them.

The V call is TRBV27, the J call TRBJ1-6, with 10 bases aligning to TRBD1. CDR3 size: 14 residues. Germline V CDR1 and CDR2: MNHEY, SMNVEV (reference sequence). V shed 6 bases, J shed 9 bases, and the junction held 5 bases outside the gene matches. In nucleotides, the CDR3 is TGTGCCAGCAGGGGACAGGGGAGTGGTTCACCCCTCCACTTT. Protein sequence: CASRGQGSGSPLHF.

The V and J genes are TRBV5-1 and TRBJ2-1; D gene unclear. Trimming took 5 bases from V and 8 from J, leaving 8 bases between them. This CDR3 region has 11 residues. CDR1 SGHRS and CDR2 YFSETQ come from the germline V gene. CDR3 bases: TGCGCCAGCAGAGAGGTGGATGAGCAGTTCTTC. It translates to CASREVDEQFF.

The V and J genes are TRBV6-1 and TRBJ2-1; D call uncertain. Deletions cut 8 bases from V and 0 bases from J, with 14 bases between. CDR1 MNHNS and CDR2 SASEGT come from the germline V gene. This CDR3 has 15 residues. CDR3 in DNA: TGTGCCAGCGGAGAGTCTCCTAGCTCCTACAATGAGCAGTTCTTC. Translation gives CASGESPSSYNEQFF.

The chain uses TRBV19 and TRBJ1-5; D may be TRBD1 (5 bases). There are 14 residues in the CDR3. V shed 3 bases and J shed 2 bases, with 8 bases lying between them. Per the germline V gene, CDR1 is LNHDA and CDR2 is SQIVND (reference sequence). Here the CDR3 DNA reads TGTGCCAGTAGTATCACAGGTCGCAATCAGCCCCAGCATTTT. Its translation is CASSITGRNQPQHF.

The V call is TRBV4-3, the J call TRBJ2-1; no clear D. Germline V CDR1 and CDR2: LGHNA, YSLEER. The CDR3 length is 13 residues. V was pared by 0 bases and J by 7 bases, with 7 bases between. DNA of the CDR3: TGCGCCAGCAGCCAAGAACCTGCGAATGAGCAGTTCTTC. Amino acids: CASSQEPANEQFF.

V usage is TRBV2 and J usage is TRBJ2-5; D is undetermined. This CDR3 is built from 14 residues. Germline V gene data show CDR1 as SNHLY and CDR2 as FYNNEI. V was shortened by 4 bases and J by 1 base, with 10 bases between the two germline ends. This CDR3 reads CASSVEALQETQYF. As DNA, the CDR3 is TGTGCCAGCAGTGTTGAGGCTCTCCAAGAGACCCAGTACTTC. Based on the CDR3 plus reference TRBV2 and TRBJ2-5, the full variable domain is EPEVTQTPSHQVTQMGQEVILRCVPISNHLYFYWYRQILGQKVEFLVSFYNNEISEKSEIFDDQFSVERPDGSNFTLKIRSTKLEDSAMYFCASSVEALQETQYFGPGTRLLVL.